Presented here are 26 T cell receptor beta chains from one specimen sequenced in a study of shared clonotypes between healthy human individuals. Terminally differentiated effector memory CD45RA+ cells were excluded by CCR7 positive selection of CD45RO-negative cells. The data were produced by immunoSEQ multiplex PCR, yet TCRdb's version contains in-frame clones alone and is incomplete. Here the sample spans around 1.9 million clones, approximately 94% being singletons. Sequencing was performed on naive CD8+ T cells from PBMCs. The receptors were gathered from a man between 18 and 29 years old in good health. Some clones in this sample may be carry-over from other donors' samples.

The chain carries TRBV5-6 and TRBJ2-5; D is unresolved. The germline V gene encodes CDR1 SGHDT and CDR2 YYEEEE. The CDR3 runs to 14 residues. Trimming cost V 0 bases and J 0 bases, with 6 bases left between them. DNA of the CDR3: TGTGCCAGCAGCTTGGGGCAGCACCAAGAGACCCAGTACTTC. Its protein is CASSLGQHQETQYF.

The V and J genes are TRBV9 and TRBJ1-3; D possibly corresponds to TRBD1 (5 bases). Germline V lookup: CDR1 SGDLS, CDR2 YYNGEE. Trimming removed 4 bases from V and 1 base from J, with 15 bases in between. The CDR3 is 16 residues long. DNA for the CDR3: TGTGCCAGCAGCTCATTTTACGGGACTTCTGGAAACACCATATATTTT. It yields the protein CASSSFYGTSGNTIYF.

This chain links TRBV4-1 with TRBJ2-1; 9 bases agree with TRBD2. CDR3 length equals 18 residues. Trimming took 4 bases from V and 4 from J; bases not matched to a gene: 14. CDR1 is MGHRA and CDR2 is YSYEKL in the germline V gene. CDR3 sequence (DNA): TGCGCCAGCAGCCGGGGGGCCCGGTCGAGCGGGAGGTACAATGAGCAGTTCTTC. Amino acid sequence: CASSRGARSSGRYNEQFF.

The J gene is TRBJ2-1, the V gene TRBV5-6; D remains unclear. V gave up 4 bases and J gave up 9 bases, with 23 bases separating them. The CDR3 spans 16 residues. Germline CDR1 and CDR2: SGHDT and YYEEEE. The CDR3 DNA reads as TGTGCCAGCAGCATACCGGGCCCACTTCTACCCGGTGAGCAGTTCTTC. Its protein is CASSIPGPLLPGEQFF. Full variable domain (remainder filled in from reference TRBV5-6 and TRBJ2-1): DAGVTQSPTHLIKTRGQQVTLRCSPKSGHDTVSWYQQALGQGPQFIFQYYEEEERQRGNFPDRFSGHQFPNYSSELNVNALLLGDSALYLCASSIPGPLLPGEQFFGPGTRLTVL.

The DNA for the CDR3 is TGCGCCAGCAGCCAAGATCAGGGCCTCTGGGACTATGGCTACACCTTC. Translating gives CASSQDQGLWDYGYTF. V and J are TRBV4-3 and TRBJ1-2; TRBD1 might be the D (5 bases). V was clipped by 0 bases and J by 3 bases, with 14 bases between them. Germline V gene data show CDR1 as LGHNA and CDR2 as YSLEER. The CDR3 spans 16 residues.

This clone is a singleton in its sample. V is TRBV6-1 and J is TRBJ1-1; D ambiguous. CDR1 MNHNS and CDR2 SASEGT come from the germline V gene. V was clipped by 10 bases and J by 0 bases, with 18 bases between them. The CDR3 sequence is 15 residues long. CDR3 sequence (DNA): TGTGCCACCATTGTTCAGGCCATTCTGAACACTGAAGCTTTCTTT. This encodes CATIVQAILNTEAFF.

V and J are TRBV9 and TRBJ2-2; 7 bases map to TRBD1. CDR1 and CDR2 (germline): SGDLS, YYNGEE. This CDR3 region has 16 residues. Trimming cost V 5 bases and J 6 bases; bases outside gene matches: 13. In nucleotides, the CDR3 is TGTGCCAGCAGTGTAAAGTCCTTAGACAGGGCCGGGGAGCTGTTTTTT. Translation: CASSVKSLDRAGELFF.

This chain uses TRBV2 with TRBJ1-6; D is ambiguous. There are 15 residues in the CDR3. Germline V gene data show CDR1 as SNHLY and CDR2 as FYNNEI. V lost 0 bases, J lost 4 bases, and 7 bases lay in between. The chain's CDR3 is CASSEAADYNSPLHF. In nucleotides, the CDR3 is TGTGCCAGCAGTGAAGCGGCGGATTATAATTCACCCCTCCACTTT.

This chain links TRBV28 with TRBJ1-1; possibly TRBD1 for D (6 bases). V was trimmed by 6 bases and J by 7 bases, leaving 21 bases between them. CDR3 length equals 15 residues. Germline-derived CDR1 and CDR2 are MDHEN and SYDVKM. The CDR3 DNA is TGTGCCAGCAGCACTAGCAGGGGTCCAGGAGGTGAAGCTTTCTTT. Amino acids: CASSTSRGPGGEAFF.

This sequence joins TRBV10-3 and TRBJ1-2; D perhaps matches TRBD1 (6 bases). The CDR3 covers 15 residues. Trimming cost V 3 bases and J 3 bases, with 14 bases left between them. Germline CDR1 is ENHRY and CDR2 is SYGVKD. Here the CDR3 reads CAISEVLGADYGYTF. As DNA, the CDR3 is TGTGCCATCAGTGAAGTTCTGGGGGCGGACTATGGCTACACCTTC.

The chain links TRBV19 to TRBJ2-2; no reliable D call. Germline V lookup: CDR1 LNHDA, CDR2 SQIVND (reference sequence). The CDR3 length is 13 residues. Trimming removed 5 bases at V and 2 bases at J, with 6 bases between. CDR3 coding DNA: TGTGCCAGTAGTTGGATCAACACCGGGGAGCTGTTTTTT. Protein product: CASSWINTGELFF.

The CDR3: CASRPTRGPLKETQYF. The CDR3 DNA reads TGTGCCAGCAGACCTACTAGGGGGCCGTTAAAAGAGACCCAGTACTTC. The V gene is TRBV27, the J gene TRBJ2-5; 7 bases are a match to TRBD1. The J segment lost 3 bases and the V segment lost 6 bases, leaving 13 bases of the junction unmatched. Germline values: CDR1 MNHEY, CDR2 SMNVEV (reference sequence). This CDR3 region has 16 residues.

Concerning this clone: The sample has other DNA sequences that encode this CDR3 too. The CDR3 sequence: CASSVLAGGPNEQFF. CDR3 coding DNA: TGTGCCAGCAGTGTCCTAGCGGGAGGGCCTAATGAGCAGTTCTTC. The V and J genes are TRBV27 and TRBJ2-1, with 12 bases lining up with TRBD2. This CDR3 has 15 residues. V lost 5 bases to trimming and J lost 7 bases; unmatched junction nucleotides: 6. Germline assignment: CDR1 MNHEY and CDR2 SMNVEV (reference sequence).

This clone was counted once. The chain links TRBV9 to TRBJ2-3; 7 positions agree with TRBD1. Losses at the gene ends were 2 bases for V and 0 bases for J; bases not matched to a gene: 12. CDR1 SGDLS and CDR2 YYNGEE come from the germline V gene. This CDR3 spans 18 amino acids. The CDR3 loop is CASSVQGSGTDSTDTQYF. In DNA form, the CDR3 reads TGTGCCAGCAGCGTGCAAGGGTCCGGGACAGACAGCACAGATACGCAGTATTTT. Variable domain in full (rest from reference TRBV9 and TRBJ2-3): DSGVTQTPKHLITATGQRVTLRCSPRSGDLSVYWYQQSLDQGLQFLIQYYNGEERAKGNILERFSAQQFPDLHSELNLSSLELGDSALYFCASSVQGSGTDSTDTQYFGPGTRLTVL.

Details on this clone: Other DNA sequences of this sample code for an identical CDR3. The V and J genes are TRBV9 and TRBJ1-1; a possible D gene is TRBD1 (5 bases). Trimming cost V 3 bases and J 3 bases, with 9 bases left between them. Per the germline V gene, CDR1 is SGDLS and CDR2 is YYNGEE. The CDR3 runs to 13 residues. CDR3 nucleotides: TGTGCCAGCAGCGACGGGGGGTACACTGAAGCTTTCTTT. Translated: CASSDGGYTEAFF.

The J gene is TRBJ1-1, the V gene TRBV7-3; 7 nucleotides agree with TRBD1. Germline V gene lookup returns CDR1 SGHTA and CDR2 FQGTGA. This CDR3 comprises 15 residues. With 5 bases clipped from V and 6 bases from J, the junction kept 12 bases outside the gene matches. The CDR3 region has the DNA TGTGCCAGCAGCCCCAGAACAGGGGAAAGGGCTGAAGCTTTCTTT. Translated, it gives CASSPRTGERAEAFF.

This chain links TRBV7-3 with TRBJ2-1; D unclear. With 4 bases removed from V and 0 bases from J, the gap between germline ends came to 13 bases. In germline, CDR1 is SGHTA, CDR2 FQGTGA. The CDR3 consists of 16 residues. CDR3 sequence: CASSSLSSPSYNEQFF. The DNA for the CDR3 is TGTGCCAGCAGCTCCCTCAGCAGTCCCTCCTACAATGAGCAGTTCTTC.

CDR3 nucleotide sequence: TGTGCCAGCAGCCCAACGTCGGGGCCTGAAAAACTGTTTTTT. Amino acids: CASSPTSGPEKLFF. This chain links TRBV7-6 with TRBJ1-4; TRBD1 is a possible D gene (5 bases). Germline V gene data show CDR1 as SGHVS and CDR2 as FNYEAQ. The CDR3 has 14 residues. V gave up 5 bases and J gave up 7 bases, with 14 bases separating them.

The chain has TRBV9 and TRBJ2-3; 10 bases align to TRBD2. V gave up 4 bases and J gave up 1 base; unmatched junction bases: 3. The germline V gene has CDR1 SGDLS and CDR2 YYNGEE. The CDR3 runs to 15 residues. The CDR3 here is CASSRSGGGTDTQYF. The CDR3 nucleotides read TGTGCCAGCAGCCGCAGCGGGGGGGGCACAGATACGCAGTATTTT.

Comment on this clone: This sample includes further DNA sequences coding for the same CDR3. This chain links TRBV9 with TRBJ1-1; a weak D match, TRBD1 (6 bases). The CDR3 totals 12 residues. Per the germline V gene, CDR1 is SGDLS and CDR2 is YYNGEE. Trimming removed 4 bases from V and 6 bases from J, with 10 bases in between. CDR3 sequence reads: CASSPGGPEAFF. The CDR3 DNA sequence: TGTGCCAGCAGCCCTGGGGGCCCTGAAGCTTTCTTT.

The chain links TRBV5-1 to TRBJ1-1, with 10 bases aligning to TRBD1. The V and J ends lost 2 bases and 5 bases, in that order; junction bases with no gene match: 6. The CDR3 length is 15 residues. The germline gives CDR1 SGHRS, CDR2 YFSETQ. CDR3 residues: CASSFGQGEGTEAFF. The CDR3, as DNA: TGCGCCAGCAGCTTCGGACAGGGGGAAGGGACTGAAGCTTTCTTT.

The V and J genes are TRBV7-9 and TRBJ1-1; TRBD1 might be the D (6 bases). Trimming cost V 5 bases and J 2 bases, with 12 bases left between them. CDR1 and CDR2 (germline): SEHNR, FQNEAQ (reference sequence). This CDR3 has 14 amino acids. The CDR3 reads CASSRRQANTEAFF. For the CDR3, the DNA is TGTGCCAGCAGCCGCCGACAGGCTAACACTGAAGCTTTCTTT.

The rearrangement links TRBV27 to TRBJ2-5, with a weak D call TRBD1 (6 bases). Germline loops: CDR1 MNHEY, CDR2 SMNVEV (reference sequence). CDR3 size: 15 residues. Trimming removed 3 bases from V and 5 bases from J, with 16 bases in between. The CDR3 region is CASSFLRGSSETQYF. The CDR3 nucleotides read TGTGCCAGCAGTTTCCTCAGGGGATCTAGTGAGACCCAGTACTTC.

The rearrangement joins TRBV27 to TRBJ1-5, with D possibly TRBD1 on 5 matching bases. Trimming cost V 1 base and J 4 bases, with 20 bases left between them. The CDR3 covers 18 residues. Per the germline V gene, CDR1 is MNHEY and CDR2 is SMNVEV (reference sequence). As DNA, the CDR3 is TGTGCCAGCAGTTTATGGGGACCGGTGGGGTTTAGTAATCAGCCCCAGCATTTT. It yields the protein CASSLWGPVGFSNQPQHF.

This clone was seen once. V usage is TRBV25-1 and J usage is TRBJ2-5; the D gene could be TRBD1 or TRBD2 (5 bases each). The CDR3 is made up of 14 amino acids. V dropped 7 bases and J dropped 2 bases, with 14 bases sitting between them. Germline-derived CDR1 and CDR2 are MGHDK and SYGVNS. Here the CDR3 DNA reads TGTGCCAGCACGGAGGTTGGGGGTCAAGAGACCCAGTACTTC. Translation: CASTEVGGQETQYF.

V usage is TRBV10-1 and J usage is TRBJ2-1; D is undetermined. The V gene lost 0 bases and the J gene lost 7 bases, with 4 bases spanning the gap. CDR1 and CDR2 from the germline V gene are WNHNN and SYGVQD (reference sequence). The CDR3 loop spans 12 amino acids. The CDR3 here is CASSESPNEQFF. For the CDR3, the DNA is TGCGCCAGCAGTGAGTCGCCTAATGAGCAGTTCTTC.